This entry features one T cell receptor (beta chain) sequence. The data were produced by immunoSEQ multiplex PCR, yet TCRdb's version contains in-frame clones alone and is incomplete. Of a few hundred thousand clones listed, 70% to 90% are singletons. The sample originates from a study of blood T cell repertoires in COVID-19. At the level of the study: Acute and convalescent COVID-19 samples came from the United States, Italy and Spain.

The material sequenced was peripheral blood. This sequence was found in a woman in her fifties or sixties with acute or convalescent COVID-19.

CDR3 DNA sequence: TGTGCCAGCAGTGGTCCCTTTGTAGTTTCAGGAAACACCATATATTTT. Protein sequence: CASSGPFVVSGNTIYF. The chain joins TRBV25-1 to TRBJ1-3; no clear D. Germline loops: CDR1 MGHDK, CDR2 SYGVNS. Trimming cost V 4 bases and J 4 bases, with 17 bases left between them. This CDR3 spans 16 amino acids. The full variable domain, rest sourced from reference TRBV25-1 and TRBJ1-3, is EADIYQTPRYLVIGTGKKITLECSQTMGHDKMYWYQQDPGMELHLIHYSYGVNSTEKGDLSSESTVSRIRTEHFPLTLESARPSHTSQYLCASSGPFVVSGNTIYFGEGSWLTVV.